A selection of T cell receptor beta chains follows, all from one sample in a study of T cell repertoires in cytomegalovirus infection. The antigens for these receptors are not known. In TCRdb, the reads were re-called with MiXCR into one record per CDR3 protein. The sample yields 800,000 to 950,000 distinct CDR3 sequences, 30% to 35% seen once. The material was cultured CD8+ T cells from PBMCs, obtained from culture after CMV antigen stimulation. The receptor source for this set is a human donor in good health (CMV status not recorded). Some clones in this sample may be carry-over from other donors' samples. Each CDR3 is given with its conserved first and last residue. The D gene is left open where the match is weak. Size is omitted from some rows. Given values are once, few, many or a class for expanded clones.

j_call | clone_size | v_call | d_call | cdr3_aa | cdr3_nt
TRBJ1-2 | NA | TRBV6-1 | TRBD1 | CASTGPGTGGRSYTF | TGTGCCAGCACCGGCCCCGGGACAGGGGGCAGGAGCTACACCTTC
TRBJ2-1 | few | TRBV6-2/TRBV6-3 | NA | CASSYPEGFSYNEQFF | TGTGCCAGCAGTTACCCGGAGGGGTTCTCCTACAATGAGCAGTTCTTC
TRBJ1-5 | NA | TRBV27 | NA | CASKNGDGANQPQHF | TGTGCCAGCAAAAATGGGGACGGCGCTAATCAGCCCCAGCATTTT
TRBJ2-5 | many | TRBV12-3/TRBV12-4 | NA | CASTDRGVETQYF | TGTGCCAGCACGGACAGAGGGGTCGAGACCCAGTACTTC
TRBJ2-1 | NA | TRBV6-5 | NA | CASSYGFEQFF | TGTGCCAGCAGTTACGGCTTTGAGCAGTTCTTC
TRBJ2-1 | once | TRBV10-3 | NA | CAISGTPQSNEQFF | TGTGCCATCAGTGGGACTCCCCAGAGCAATGAGCAGTTCTTC
TRBJ1-2 | few | TRBV29-1 | NA | CSVEVRRGYTF | TGCAGCGTTGAAGTTCGGAGGGGCTACACCTTC
TRBJ1-5 | few | TRBV19 | NA | CASQTWGNQPQHF | TGTGCCAGTCAAACATGGGGCAATCAGCCCCAGCATTTT
TRBJ1-2 | NA | TRBV25-1 | NA | CASRTEEANYGYTF | TGTGCCAGCCGGACAGAAGAGGCTAACTATGGCTACACCTTC
TRBJ2-3 | few | TRBV28 | TRBD1 | CASSQGTVNTGVTDTQYF | TGTGCCAGCTCCCAAGGGACAGTGAACACCGGGGTCACAGATACGCAGTATTTT
TRBJ2-3 | many | TRBV7-8 | TRBD2 | CASSLPRTSGGQTDTQYF | TGTGCCAGCAGCTTACCTCGGACTAGCGGGGGGCAGACAGATACGCAGTATTTT
TRBJ2-5 | NA | TRBV3-1 | NA | CASSQVETQYF | TGTGCCAGCAGCCAAGTCGAGACCCAGTACTTC
TRBJ1-3 | many | TRBV7-2 | TRBD1 | CASSPGTAGNTIYF | TGTGCCAGCAGCCCCGGGACAGCTGGAAACACCATATATTTT
TRBJ2-1 | NA | TRBV6-5 | NA | CVSSYSGGTYNEQFF | TGTGTCAGCAGTTACTCGGGCGGAACCTACAATGAGCAGTTCTTC
TRBJ2-7 | NA | TRBV5-1 | TRBD1 | CASSETGTGLEEQYF | TGCGCCAGCAGCGAAACTGGGACAGGTTTGGAGGAGCAGTACTTC
TRBJ1-2 | many | TRBV24-1 | TRBD1 | CATSRGSNYGYTF | TGTGCCACCAGCAGGGGGTCTAACTATGGCTACACCTTC
TRBJ1-1 | NA | TRBV2 | NA | CASKYSLNTEAFF | TGTGCCAGCAAGTACAGCCTGAACACTGAAGCTTTCTTT